The T cell receptor beta chain described here comes from a study of cytomegalovirus exposure and HLA in healthy donors (dated by TCRdb to the late 2010s). For context, the study as a whole: An earlier analysis of around 600 of the donors reported roughly 270 Gb of sequence data and approximately 110 million unique TCR beta sequences from 150 million to 200 million T cells. Genome-wide SNP genotypes for about 65% of the roughly 670 donors were used in a later genetic analysis, which treated that subset as a discovery cohort. The genetic ancestry cluster associated with self-reported Caucasian donors included about 81% of the approximately 410 genotyped donors. An earlier analysis of approximately 500 of the donors applied high-throughput TCR beta sequencing to assess whether each TCR beta V gene segment acted as functional or pseudogenic. Along with the roughly 670-subject first cohort, a separate validation cohort of over 90 different subjects was used. An early release covering roughly 580 HLA-typed donors comprised roughly 300 gigabases of sequencing data and roughly 86 million unique TCR sequences. The T cell repertoires of under 700 subjects were profiled by immunosequencing and related to cytomegalovirus serostatus. A later analysis re-analyzed previously published TCR beta repertoires from 666 donors and added high-resolution HLA genotyping to study TCR occurrence patterns. Roughly 5 DR-DQ haplotypes were treated as single units for association and clustering because of strong linkage in the cohort. To predict cytomegalovirus infection status, the study brought together high-throughput TCR immunosequencing, statistical association of individual TCRs with disease status, and machine learning. Every repertoire in the discovery cohort had been generated on one and the same sequencing platform. Class I and class II HLA loci were covered by the typing at four-digit resolution. The study aimed to test whether signatures of past pathogen exposure could be identified by cataloging public T cell receptors. Across some 400 genotyped donors of the cohort, an average of about 240,000 unique TCR beta nucleotide sequences per donor were sequenced, and roughly 20% of those sequences were non-productive. Donor age, sex, ethnicity and CMV serostatus were collected together with the repertoire data. Typing coverage varied by locus: about 629-630 donors for A, B, C, DRB1 and DQB1; roughly 560 for DQA1; more than 600 for DPA1; approximately 470 for DPB1. The later analysis used no new phenotypic data to find candidate immune exposures, relying instead on TCR beta sequences and their occurrence across donors. Findings and caveats that apply to the study as a whole: In a later genetic analysis, a missense DCLRE1C variant was associated with V-gene and J-gene trimming of TCR beta chains, and the association was replicated in an independent cohort. Sequencing depth was assumed to be roughly uniform across donors in the presence/absence analyses, though that assumption may not hold. According to a later analysis, parvovirus B19, influenza, CMV and Epstein-Barr virus appeared linked to several top co-occurrence clusters. A further reported finding was that TCR beta sequences accurately predicted the HLA-A and HLA-B alleles for most subjects in the first cohort. CMV serostatus was the only immune exposure information available for the cohort. Because HLA typing was missing for some donors at each locus, association tests included only the typed subset. In an earlier analysis of roughly 560 of the donors, most TCR beta V segments were observed in productive rearrangements about 87% or about 30% of the time, broadly matching IMGT annotations. In a later analysis, HLA-associated TCR beta chains showed more clonal expansion and lower generation probabilities than non-associated chains that were equally common. The study listed 164 TCR beta chains as associated with cytomegalovirus. The classifier was reported to diagnose cytomegalovirus status with high specificity and sensitivity in both the original cohort and the validation cohort. This cohort had only TCR beta chains sequenced, and the lack of alpha or paired-chain data limited which features could be detected. Because the 87-base-pair reads could not distinguish some IMGT-functional V segments, including TRBV6-2 and TRBV6-3, those segments were excluded. Because counts were too low, 15 to 20 rarely observed V segments, including chromosome 9 orphons, were excluded from the earlier analysis of 587 of the donors. A later genetic analysis reported fewer N-insertions in productive TCRs among donors in an Asian-associated ancestry cluster than the 666-donor mean. The authors suggested that the approach could potentially be generalized to other disease states and immunological phenotypes. A later analysis associated about 17,000 TCR beta sequences with specific HLA alleles at a false discovery rate of 0.05. Correlated functional status among segregating V segments might reflect linkage disequilibrium, but an unknown experimental factor could not be ruled out. Assigning TCR associations to individual alleles was difficult when HLA alleles, especially DR and DQ, strongly co-occurred. In vitro tests confirmed that three of the cytomegalovirus-associated TCR beta chains recognize cytomegalovirus antigens. In a later analysis, the rate of TCR association differed among HLA loci, with DRB1 alleles having the most associated TCRs and HLA-C alleles having the fewest. Most CMV-associated TCR beta chains appeared to be HLA-restricted in a later analysis, and the HLA associations seemed to be driven largely by CMV exposure. Most TCR sequences were observed very rarely across donors, whereas some public TCRs were present in many individuals. A cluster of highly shared sequence variants was judged likely to represent a technical artifact of the sequencing pipeline.

The cohort comprised 666 healthy bone marrow donors. At the time of sampling, every cohort member was nominally healthy, though immune exposures that went unrecorded were likely present. The donor was CMV seronegative and was included in the group of 352 seronegative cohort members. A peripheral blood sample was provided by each donor, and peripheral blood mononuclear cells were used for TCR beta sequencing. The Qiagen DNeasy Blood Extraction Kit was used to extract genomic DNA from the blood cell samples. The table lists this clone with a count of one. Its target antigen remains unknown. Within one base of it there is no much larger clone, and no base qualities were kept. Libraries were made using the immunoSEQ multiplex PCR assay. For the multiplex PCR, a mixture combining 60 forward primers for TCR Vbeta segments and 13 reverse primers for TCR Jbeta segments was used. A multiplex PCR assay on genomic DNA amplified the CDR3 region of rearranged TCR beta genes. On the Illumina HiSeq System, the amplified TCR beta libraries were sequenced as 87-base-pair reads. Turning to the authors' computational methods: A later analysis counted 75 million to 100 million unique TCR beta chains across the 666 repertoires, and around 9.9 million of these chains were shared by at least two donors. Raw reads were error-corrected and collapsed into unique sequences with a nearest-neighbor algorithm that merged closely related sequences to remove PCR and sequencing errors. To assign V, D and J gene segments, CDR3 sequences were aligned to IMGT reference sequences. Each retained sequence needed at least a six-nucleotide match to both a V gene segment and a J gene segment. A rearrangement was called productive if the CDR3 had no stop codons and remained in frame with V and J, and every other rearrangement was called non-productive. CDR3 was defined according to IMGT convention as the region running from the second conserved V-encoded cysteine to the conserved J-encoded phenylalanine. In an earlier analysis of more than 550 of the donors, sequences lacking an unambiguous match to a single V gene segment were excluded. An earlier analysis of 550 to 650 of the donors classified V segments as functional when productive rearrangements were above 56.7% and as segregating when the standard deviation between donors was above 5%. A statistical classification framework was developed to diagnose cytomegalovirus status using the catalog of TCR beta chain sequences. In a later analysis, TCR nucleotide sequences were compared against IMGT/GENE-DB human TR gene sequences so that V and J genes could be assigned. In a later analysis, CDR3 sequences and most-parsimonious VDJ recombination scenarios were assigned using the TCRdist pipeline. In a later analysis, every TCR beta chain was defined by the combination of its CDR3 amino acid sequence and its V-gene family, and reads without a unique V-gene family were dropped. As a way to deal with suspected cross-contamination and a sequencing artifact, a later analysis dropped roughly 620 nucleotide sequences that were highly shared and had low generation probability. In a later analysis, a clonal expansion index was calculated for each public chain from normalized within-repertoire ranks of inferred template counts. In a later analysis, generation probabilities were computed with a VDJ recombination model fitted to out-of-frame rearrangements, and the resulting probabilities were checked against IGoR. A later analysis scored TCR-TCR, TCR-HLA and TCR-CMV co-occurrence with hypergeometric tests, applying a repertoire-size bias correction to TCR pairs. In a later analysis, false discovery rates were estimated by permuting HLA or CMV assignments 20 times. In a later analysis, co-occurring TCRs were grouped with DBSCAN, and TCRdist sequence similarity was added when clustering was performed within HLA-allele-positive subsets. For co-occurrence clustering, repertoires with fewer than 30,000 or more than 120,000 public chains were excluded, along with 4 to 6 repertoires with anomalous nucleotide sharing. What TCRdb holds here is the immuneACCESS table cut down to in-frame rearrangements. Part of the clones is not present; checked against another copy, under half of the missing clones reflect an unresolved V gene, and the others are unexplained. D and trimming come from the DNA, and the V and J calls and clone size come from that table. In all, the sample holds under 250,000 clones, and roughly 79% of those were seen once. Of the sample, 1.8% falls within the top ten clones.

Germline trimming: 6 bases from V, 7 bases from J; junction bases outside gene matches: 14. The CDR1 and CDR2 encoded by the germline V gene are SQVTM and ANQGSEA. Taken from cysteine to phenylalanine, the CDR3 has 18 residues. Only the CDR3 region is kept as DNA, spanning 54 bases read in frame from base 1. The sequencing sample was made of PBMCs. Recombination linked TRBV29-1 to TRBJ2-2, with 16 junctional bases fitting TRBD2. This TCR came from a male donor in good health and CMV-seronegative. The sequenced DNA is TGCAGCGTGCTCAGCCAGGGACTAGCGGGAGGGCGTGTCGGGGAGCTGTTTTTT. This yields the protein CSVLSQGLAGGRVGELFF.